The 5 T cell receptor beta chains reported below all come from one sample, sequenced in a study of blood T cell repertoires in COVID-19. Here immunoSEQ multiplex PCR was the method, and the copy in TCRdb shows in-frame clones only, minus some. The sample has 300,000 to 350,000 clones; 90% are singletons. The sequencing sample was made of peripheral blood. These receptors all stem from a woman in her twenties or thirties with COVID-19, enrolled during active disease.

The chain uses TRBV5-7 and TRBJ2-1; maybe TRBD2 (5 bases). TRBV5-7 is an ORF, with its function uncertain. This CDR3 is built from 16 residues. Trimming removed 2 bases from V and 0 bases from J, with 12 bases in between. CDR3 in amino acids: CASSFPPGDSYNEQFF. In DNA form, the CDR3 reads TGTGCCAGCAGCTTTCCTCCCGGGGACTCCTACAATGAGCAGTTCTTC.

The chain recombines TRBV4-1 with TRBJ1-2, with D possibly TRBD1 on 6 matching bases. Germline V lookup: CDR1 MGHRA, CDR2 YSYEKL. The CDR3 has 14 amino acids. V lost 2 bases to trimming and J lost 4 bases, with 11 bases between them. The CDR3 protein is CASSQQIQGYGYTF. The CDR3, as DNA: TGCGCCAGCAGCCAACAAATACAGGGCTATGGCTACACCTTC.

Here the CDR3 reads CASSFVDGAGGSPLHF. CDR3 DNA: TGTGCCAGCAGCTTTGTTGACGGCGCAGGGGGTTCACCCCTCCACTTT. This chain uses TRBV7-9 with TRBJ1-6; 7 bases align to TRBD1. Germline V gene sequence: CDR1 SEHNR, CDR2 FQNEAQ (reference sequence). J lost 9 bases, V lost 3 bases, and 11 bases had no gene match. CDR3 length: 16 amino acids. The whole variable domain, remainder taken from reference TRBV7-9 and TRBJ1-6, is DTGVSQNPRHKITKRGQNVTFRCDPISEHNRLYWYRQTLGQGPEFLTYFQNEAQLEKSRLLSDRFSAERPKGSFSTLEIQRTEQGDSAMYLCASSFVDGAGGSPLHFGNGTRLTVT.

Notes on this clone: Other DNA sequences in the same sample also yield this CDR3. The rearrangement joins TRBV18 to TRBJ2-3, with 12 bases that match TRBD2. With V trimmed by 6 bases and J by 3 bases, 4 bases remained unmatched. Germline CDR1 KGHSH, CDR2 LQKENI. The length of the CDR3 is 15 residues. The CDR3 DNA reads TGTGCCAGCTCCCCCGGACTAGCGGGGACAGATACGCAGTATTTT. Translation: CASSPGLAGTDTQYF.

This clone is a singleton in its sample. The rearrangement links TRBV7-9 to TRBJ2-7, with TRBD2 identical over 9 bases. The V segment lost 2 bases and the J segment 5 bases; nucleotides outside the gene matches: 7. The length of the CDR3 is 15 residues. Germline V gene sequence: CDR1 SEHNR, CDR2 FQNEAQ (reference sequence). CDR3 sequence (DNA): TGTGCCAGCAGCTTAACAATTAGCGGGAGTAACGAGCAGTACTTC. Translation gives CASSLTISGSNEQYF.